This TCR beta chain was recorded in a study of regulatory T cells in long-lasting Graves disease. Assembly of TCR beta libraries relied on iRepertoire HTBI primers together with Arm-PCR of CDR3 regions. TCRdb used MiXCR to reprocess the multiplex PCR reads, holding one entry per CDR3 protein. The table records roughly 610,000 distinct CDR3 sequences, around 15% of them present only once. This clonotype was picked up many times. As for time point: newly diagnosed GD, antithyroid drugs for less than 3 months. After RNA was extracted from PBMCs, the TCR library was made from it. These data also featured in a second study, about T cells in Graves' hyperthyroidism and ophthalmopathy.

The sequence derives from a woman aged 25-40 years with Graves disease. The material sequenced was peripheral blood mononuclear cells (PBMCs), taken at new diagnosis, from a patient treated with antithyroid drugs.

Written as DNA, the CDR3 is TGTGCCAGCAGCTTACAGCGGGGGGACAATGAGCAGTTCTTC. This gives the protein CASSLQRGDNEQFF. The chain has TRBV7-9 and TRBJ2-1, with TRBD2 identical over 9 bases. Germline V gives CDR1 SEHNR, CDR2 FQNEAQ (reference sequence). There are 14 residues in the CDR3. V gave up 2 bases and J gave up 5 bases; unmatched junction bases: 1. Full variable domain (remainder filled in from reference TRBV7-9 and TRBJ2-1): DTGVSQNPRHKITKRGQNVTFRCDPISEHNRLYWYRQTLGQGPEFLTYFQNEAQLEKSRLLSDRFSAERPKGSFSTLEIQRTEQGDSAMYLCASSLQRGDNEQFFGPGTRLTVL.